This T cell receptor (beta chain) was observed in a study of neoadjuvant anti-PD-1 for oral cavity cancer. Looking at the study overall: Non-progressing patients received a fourth nivolumab dose near day 43, then surgery on days 50-56.

In regard to this clone: As yet, its antigen is unknown.

Data came from immunoSEQ multiplex PCR; TCRdb stores just in-frame clones and leaves some out. This table has about 13,000 clones, roughly 70% appearing once. Overall study results and limits: Non-responders to neoadjuvant nivolumab had significantly more clonal PBMC T cells than responders.

The time point was: after neoadjuvant nivolumab, at surgical resection. Stage II-IVA oral cavity squamous cell carcinoma was new and untreated by systemic or radiation therapy. Analysis of PBMCs was direct, with no culture step. The germline V gene encodes CDR1 SGHAT and CDR2 FQDESV (reference sequence). V was cut by 2 bases and J by 1 base, with 5 bases left in between. This CDR3 region has 13 residues. The input for sequencing was PBMCs, taken after nivolumab (anti-PD-1) treatment. The clonotype comes from a person between 35 and 79 years old with oral cavity squamous cell carcinoma. The rearrangement joins TRBV11-1 to TRBJ1-1; D is unresolved. CDR3 sequence (DNA): TGTGCCAGCAGCTTAACGCCGAACACTGAAGCTTTCTTT. It codes for CASSLTPNTEAFF.